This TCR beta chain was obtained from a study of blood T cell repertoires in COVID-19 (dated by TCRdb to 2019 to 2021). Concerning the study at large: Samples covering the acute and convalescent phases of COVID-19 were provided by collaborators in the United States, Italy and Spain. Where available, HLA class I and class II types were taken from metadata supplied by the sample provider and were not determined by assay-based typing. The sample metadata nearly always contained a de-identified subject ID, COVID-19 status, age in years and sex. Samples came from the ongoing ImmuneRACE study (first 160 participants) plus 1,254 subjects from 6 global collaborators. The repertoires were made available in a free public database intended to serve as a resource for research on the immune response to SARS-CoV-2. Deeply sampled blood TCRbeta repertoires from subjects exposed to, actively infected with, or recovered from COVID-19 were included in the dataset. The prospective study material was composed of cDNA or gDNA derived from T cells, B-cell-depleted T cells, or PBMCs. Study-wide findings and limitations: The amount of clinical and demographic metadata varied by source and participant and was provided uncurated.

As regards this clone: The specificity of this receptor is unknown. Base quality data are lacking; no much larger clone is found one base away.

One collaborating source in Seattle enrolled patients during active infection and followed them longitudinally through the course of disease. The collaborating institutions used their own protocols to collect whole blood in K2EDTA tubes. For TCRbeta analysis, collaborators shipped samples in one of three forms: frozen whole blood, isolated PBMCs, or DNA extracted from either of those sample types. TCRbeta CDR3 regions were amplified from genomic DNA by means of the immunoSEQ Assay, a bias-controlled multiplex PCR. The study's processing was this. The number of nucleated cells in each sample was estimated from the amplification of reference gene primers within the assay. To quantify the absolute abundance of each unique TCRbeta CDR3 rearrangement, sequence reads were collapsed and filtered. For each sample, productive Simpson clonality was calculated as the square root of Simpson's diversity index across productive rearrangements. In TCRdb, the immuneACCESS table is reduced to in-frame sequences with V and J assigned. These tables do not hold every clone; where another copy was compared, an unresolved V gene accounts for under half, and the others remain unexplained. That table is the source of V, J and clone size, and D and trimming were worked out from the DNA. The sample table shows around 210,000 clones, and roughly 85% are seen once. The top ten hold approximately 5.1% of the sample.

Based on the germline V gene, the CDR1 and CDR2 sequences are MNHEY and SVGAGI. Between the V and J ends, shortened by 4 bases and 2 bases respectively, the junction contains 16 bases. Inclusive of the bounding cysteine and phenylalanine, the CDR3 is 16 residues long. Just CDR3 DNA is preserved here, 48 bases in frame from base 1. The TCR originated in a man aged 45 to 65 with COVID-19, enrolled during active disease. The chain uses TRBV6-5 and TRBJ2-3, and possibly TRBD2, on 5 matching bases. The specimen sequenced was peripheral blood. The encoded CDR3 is CASSSGLLHATDTQYF. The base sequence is TGTGCCAGCAGTTCTGGACTCCTCCATGCCACAGATACGCAGTATTTT.